Shown below are 27 T cell receptor beta chains from a single sample sequenced in a study of cytomegalovirus exposure and HLA in healthy donors. 13 Jbeta primers and 60 Vbeta primers were used for the PCR. TCRdb's table, derived via immunoSEQ multiplex PCR, lists solely in-frame clones and lacks some. The data show about 150,000 clones, around 84% seen once. The sequenced material came from PBMCs. These receptor sequences come from a woman between 40 and 55 years old in good health and CMV-seronegative.

The rearrangement joins TRBV4-1 to TRBJ2-3; 11 nucleotides agree with TRBD1. CDR1 is MGHRA, CDR2 YSYEKL, per germline. Losses at the gene ends were 2 bases for V and 3 bases for J; bases not matched to a gene: 10. CDR3 size: 18 residues. Here the CDR3 reads CASSQLVLGTGGTDTQYF. The CDR3 DNA reads TGCGCCAGCAGCCAACTCGTTCTGGGGACAGGGGGAACAGATACGCAGTATTTT.

The V gene is TRBV25-1, the J gene TRBJ2-5, with TRBD1 identical over 7 bases. Germline CDR1 is MGHDK and CDR2 is SYGVNS. This CDR3 is 13 amino acids long. Unmatched junction bases numbered 5, after V lost 8 bases and J lost 2 bases. The CDR3 reads CASQQGWQETQYF. For the CDR3, the DNA is TGTGCCAGCCAACAGGGGTGGCAAGAGACCCAGTACTTC.

This chain uses TRBV5-1 with TRBJ1-5; a possible D gene is TRBD1 (5 bases). Germline V gene data show CDR1 as SGHRS and CDR2 as YFSETQ. This CDR3 has 13 amino acids. Trimming took off 2 bases at V and 4 bases at J, with 7 bases between the two ends. The CDR3 sequence: CASSLGDNQPQHF. Here the CDR3 DNA reads TGCGCCAGCAGCTTAGGGGATAATCAGCCCCAGCATTTT.

V gene TRBV10-1 combines with J gene TRBJ2-1; D may be TRBD2 (5 bases). Germline V lookup: CDR1 WNHNN, CDR2 SYGVQD (reference sequence). The germline V and J ends were trimmed by 3 bases and 0 bases, with 15 bases remaining between them. The CDR3 has 17 residues. The CDR3 DNA follows: TGCGCCAGCAGTGATGTGGCGGGCCTAAGCTCCTACAATGAGCAGTTCTTC. Translation gives CASSDVAGLSSYNEQFF.

This chain joins TRBV5-1 and TRBJ2-7; 10 positions agree with TRBD1. Trimming took 1 base from V and 5 from J; bases not matched to a gene: 3. CDR1 SGHRS and CDR2 YFSETQ come from the germline V gene. This CDR3 has 14 amino acids. The CDR3 DNA follows: TGCGCCAGCAGCTTGTGGGGACAGGGGAACGAGCAGTACTTC. Translation: CASSLWGQGNEQYF.

J is TRBJ1-6 and V is TRBV5-4; tentative D call: TRBD1 (6 bases). The CDR3 is made up of 15 amino acids. CDR1 is SGHNT, CDR2 YYREEE, per germline (reference sequence). Trimming removed 4 bases from V and 5 bases from J, with 13 bases in between. CDR3 nucleotide sequence: TGTGCCAGCAGCCGTGGGGGGGGCCATAATTCACCCCTCCACTTT. Its translation: CASSRGGGHNSPLHF. Based on the CDR3 plus reference TRBV5-4 and TRBJ1-6, the full variable domain is ETGVTQSPTHLIKTRGQQVTLRCSSQSGHNTVSWYQQALGQGPQFIFQYYREEENGRGNFPPRFSGLQFPNYSSELNVNALELDDSALYLCASSRGGGHNSPLHFGNGTRLTVT.

This clone appeared a few times. The rearrangement links TRBV6-1 to TRBJ1-4, with 7 bases matching TRBD1. This CDR3 has 14 residues. Germline CDR1 is MNHNS and CDR2 is SASEGT. V trimming: 6 bases; J trimming: 4 bases; junction bases outside the gene matches: 5. DNA of the CDR3: TGTGCCAGCAGCTACAGGGGACGTAATGAAAAACTGTTTTTT. Amino acid sequence: CASSYRGRNEKLFF.

This clone was seen once. The rearrangement joins TRBV4-1 to TRBJ2-3; 9 positions agree with TRBD1. Germline assignment: CDR1 MGHRA and CDR2 YSYEKL. CDR3 length: 16 amino acids. V lost 2 bases, J lost 6 bases, and 9 bases stayed unmatched. CDR3 region: CASSQIGQGFRDTQYF. DNA for the CDR3: TGCGCCAGCAGCCAAATCGGACAGGGGTTTAGGGATACGCAGTATTTT.

CDR3 loop: CASSVGHGGYNSPLHF. As DNA, the CDR3 is TGTGCCAGCAGCGTAGGCCACGGGGGCTATAATTCACCCCTCCACTTT. The gene calls are TRBV9 and TRBJ1-6; D may be TRBD1 (5 bases). Germline lookup yields CDR1 SGDLS and CDR2 YYNGEE. CDR3 size: 16 residues. With 0 bases removed from V and 3 bases from J, the gap between germline ends came to 10 bases.

The chain couples TRBV4-1 to TRBJ1-2, with D perhaps matching TRBD1 (5 bases). Germline V gene sequence: CDR1 MGHRA, CDR2 YSYEKL. V dropped 1 base and J dropped 0 bases, with 12 bases sitting between them. The CDR3 length is 16 residues. The CDR3 region has the DNA TGCGCCAGCAGCCAAGTTTGGACACCATCTAACTATGGCTACACCTTC. Protein: CASSQVWTPSNYGYTF.

Only one count was recorded for this clone. This chain connects TRBV2 to TRBJ1-5, with 10 bases that match TRBD1. V lost 4 bases to trimming and J lost 0 bases; unmatched junction nucleotides: 9. The germline gives CDR1 SNHLY, CDR2 FYNNEI. This CDR3 is built from 18 residues. CDR3 sequence (DNA): TGTGCCAGCAGTGGGGACAGGGGTAGGGCTTATAGCAATCAGCCCCAGCATTTT. Amino acids: CASSGDRGRAYSNQPQHF. The complete variable domain, with remaining parts taken from reference TRBV2 and TRBJ1-5, reads EPEVTQTPSHQVTQMGQEVILRCVPISNHLYFYWYRQILGQKVEFLVSFYNNEISEKSEIFDDQFSVERPDGSNFTLKIRSTKLEDSAMYFCASSGDRGRAYSNQPQHFGDGTRLSIL.

On this clone itself: The junction differs from germline at one of its ends, possibly a read error. The chain is built from TRBV7-9 and TRBJ1-1; 10 nucleotides align to TRBD1. This CDR3 is built from 16 residues. CDR1 and CDR2 from the germline V gene are SEHNR and FQNEAQ (reference sequence). The CDR3 is CSSSPRRTGGNTEAFF. In DNA, the CDR3 is TGTTCCAGCAGCCCCCGCCGGACAGGGGGGAACACTGAAGCTTTCTTT.

The CDR3: CASSAGANQPQHF. CDR3 coding DNA: TGTGCCAGCTCAGCGGGCGCCAATCAGCCCCAGCATTTT. The V gene is TRBV18, the J gene TRBJ1-5; no definite D call. The ends were cut back, 5 bases at V and 3 bases at J, with 8 bases in the middle. The CDR3 runs 13 residues. CDR1 and CDR2 from the germline V gene are KGHSH and LQKENI. The full variable domain, in which reference TRBV18 and TRBJ1-5 provide the parts outside the CDR3, is NAGVMQNPRHLVRRRGQEARLRCSPMKGHSHVYWYRQLPEEGLKFMVYLQKENIIDESGMPKERFSAEFPKEGPSILRIQQVVRGDSAAYFCASSAGANQPQHFGDGTRLSIL.

The rearrangement joins TRBV6-1 to TRBJ2-2; 9 nucleotides line up with TRBD1. V was clipped by 5 bases and J by 4 bases; unmatched bases: 5. The CDR3 sequence is 15 residues long. Germline V gives CDR1 MNHNS, CDR2 SASEGT. The CDR3 nucleotides are TGTGCCAGCAGTCATCGACAGGGGGGCACCGGGGAGCTGTTTTTT. Translation: CASSHRQGGTGELFF.

The chain links TRBV27 to TRBJ2-2; tentatively, D is TRBD1 (6 bases). Germline CDR1 reads MNHEY; CDR2 reads SMNVEV (reference sequence). Between the trimmed V and J ends, which lost 5 bases and 4 bases, there was a span of 11 bases. This CDR3 comprises 14 residues. DNA for the CDR3: TGTGCCAGCAGTCCCCTGGGGGCCACCGGGGAGCTGTTTTTT. Protein product: CASSPLGATGELFF.

The chain links TRBV4-2 to TRBJ1-2, with D tentatively TRBD1 (5 bases). Trimming removed 1 base from V and 5 bases from J, with 11 bases in between. Germline CDR1 LGHNA, CDR2 YNFKEQ. The CDR3 contains 14 residues. CDR3 loop: CASSQVGEGYGYTF. The CDR3 region has the DNA TGTGCCAGCAGCCAAGTCGGGGAGGGGTATGGCTACACCTTC.

This clone showed up just once. This sequence joins TRBV19 and TRBJ2-2; D is perhaps TRBD2 (5 bases). Germline values: CDR1 LNHDA, CDR2 SQIVND (reference sequence). Trimming took 3 bases from V and 2 from J, leaving 10 bases between them. The CDR3 covers 15 residues. The CDR3 spells CASSIQDSNTGELFF. The CDR3, as DNA: TGTGCCAGTAGTATCCAGGACTCCAACACCGGGGAGCTGTTTTTT.

CDR3 protein: CASSSSGGPSYNEQFF. The DNA of the CDR3 is TGTGCCAGCAGCAGTAGCGGGGGGCCCTCCTACAATGAGCAGTTCTTC. The chain joins TRBV7-6 to TRBJ2-1; 10 bases are shared with TRBD2. The trim removed 5 bases at V and 0 bases at J, leaving 4 bases unmatched. Germline V gene lookup returns CDR1 SGHVS and CDR2 FNYEAQ. The CDR3 length is 16 residues.

This chain connects TRBV4-2 to TRBJ1-1; TRBD1 matches at 9 bases. This CDR3 spans 16 amino acids. Germline trimming cut 5 bases from V and 4 bases from J; bases unmatched to any gene: 11. Germline V gene lookup returns CDR1 LGHNA and CDR2 YNFKEQ. The CDR3, as DNA: TGTGCCAGCAGCGCGCAAACCGGGACAGGGACCACTGAAGCTTTCTTT. Its protein is CASSAQTGTGTTEAFF.

The CDR3 is CASSFGQGLYEQYF. In nucleotides, the CDR3 is TGTGCCAGCAGCTTCGGACAGGGGCTCTACGAGCAGTACTTC. The chain combines TRBV5-5 with TRBJ2-7; 9 positions agree with TRBD1. J lost 3 bases, V lost 2 bases, and 3 bases had no gene match. CDR1 is SGHKS, CDR2 YYEKEE, per germline (reference sequence). The CDR3 has 14 amino acids.

This chain's CDR3 is CASSRREVSGANVLTF. The DNA for the CDR3 is TGTGCCAGCAGTAGGAGGGAAGTTTCTGGGGCCAACGTCCTGACTTTC. The chain links TRBV27 to TRBJ2-6; a possible D gene is TRBD2 (6 bases). The CDR3 is 16 amino acids. The V gene's germline CDR1 is MNHEY and CDR2 SMNVEV (reference sequence). V dropped 5 bases and J dropped 1 base, with 12 bases sitting between them.

J is TRBJ2-5 and V is TRBV7-2; 12 nucleotides match TRBD2. CDR1 and CDR2 from the germline V gene are SGHTA and FQGNSA. The CDR3 loop spans 17 amino acids. V lost 6 bases and J lost 1; bases outside the gene matches: 9. CDR3 in amino acids: CASSRGASGGAQETQYF. In DNA form, the CDR3 reads TGTGCCAGCAGTCGAGGGGCTAGCGGGGGGGCCCAAGAGACCCAGTACTTC.

V usage is TRBV6-1 and J usage is TRBJ1-5; D gene uncertain. Trimming cost V 2 bases and J 7 bases, with 9 bases left between them. The CDR3 covers 13 residues. Germline values: CDR1 MNHNS, CDR2 SASEGT. CDR3 nucleotide sequence: TGTGCCAGCAGTGAACGACGGGAACAGCCCCAGCATTTT. It yields the protein CASSERREQPQHF.

The chain carries TRBV2 and TRBJ2-1; 8 bases agree with TRBD1. The germline V gene has CDR1 SNHLY and CDR2 FYNNEI. The CDR3 loop spans 14 amino acids. The ends lost 8 bases at V and 6 bases at J; junction bases unmatched: 9. CDR3 loop: CASLFRGPLNEQFF. The CDR3 DNA is TGTGCCAGCCTGTTCAGGGGGCCCCTCAATGAGCAGTTCTTC.

This rearrangement joins TRBV6-6 to TRBJ1-4; a weak D match, TRBD1 (5 bases). Trimming removed 4 bases at V and 5 bases at J, with 14 bases between. Germline-derived CDR1 and CDR2 are MNHNY and SVGAGI (reference sequence). This CDR3 has 15 residues. This chain's CDR3 is CASSLTGGPNEKLFF. Written as DNA, the CDR3 is TGTGCCAGCAGTTTAACGGGGGGACCGAATGAAAAACTGTTTTTT.

The V call is TRBV5-1, the J call TRBJ1-2; TRBD1 matches 12 bases. The V and J ends lost 1 base and 4 bases, in that order; junction bases with no gene match: 5. Germline-derived CDR1 and CDR2 are SGHRS and YFSETQ. The CDR3 is 16 amino acids. This CDR3 is CASSLTGTGGGYGYTF. DNA of the CDR3: TGCGCCAGCAGCTTGACTGGGACAGGGGGCGGCTATGGCTACACCTTC.

The rearrangement uses TRBV5-4 and TRBJ1-4; 8 bases map to TRBD1. V gave up 2 bases and J gave up 3 bases; unmatched junction bases: 6. The CDR3 sequence is 16 residues long. CDR1 SGHNT and CDR2 YYREEE come from the germline V gene (reference sequence). CDR3: CASSFQQGGSNEKLFF. The CDR3 DNA reads as TGTGCCAGCAGCTTTCAACAGGGGGGCTCTAATGAAAAACTGTTTTTT. Full variable domain (rest looked up from reference TRBV5-4 and TRBJ1-4): ETGVTQSPTHLIKTRGQQVTLRCSSQSGHNTVSWYQQALGQGPQFIFQYYREEENGRGNFPPRFSGLQFPNYSSELNVNALELDDSALYLCASSFQQGGSNEKLFFGSGTQLSVL.